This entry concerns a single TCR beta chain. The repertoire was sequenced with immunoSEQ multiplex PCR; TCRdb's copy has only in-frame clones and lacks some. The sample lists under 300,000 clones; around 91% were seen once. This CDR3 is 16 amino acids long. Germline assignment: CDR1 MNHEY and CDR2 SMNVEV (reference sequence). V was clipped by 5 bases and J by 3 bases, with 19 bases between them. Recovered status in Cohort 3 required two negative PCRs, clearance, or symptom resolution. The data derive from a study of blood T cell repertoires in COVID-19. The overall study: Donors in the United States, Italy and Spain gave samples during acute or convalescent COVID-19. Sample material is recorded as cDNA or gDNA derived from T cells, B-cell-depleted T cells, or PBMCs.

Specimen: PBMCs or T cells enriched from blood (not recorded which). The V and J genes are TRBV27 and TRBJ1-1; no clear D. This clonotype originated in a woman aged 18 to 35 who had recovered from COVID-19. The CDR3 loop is CASSPTHGGWDTEAFF. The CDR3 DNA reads TGTGCCAGCAGTCCCACCCACGGAGGTTGGGACACTGAAGCTTTCTTT.